The present T cell receptor beta chain was sequenced within a study of blood T cells in healthy people across ages. Study-wide points: Samples with more naive T cells showed higher observed beta diversity.

A sample-barcoded 5' primer and a J-beta primer mix were used in a second PCR of about 6 to 12 cycles. TCRdb re-called the 5' RACE reads through MiXCR, storing one row per CDR3 protein. The sample holds about 730,000 distinct CDR3 sequences, approximately 43% seen once. A note on this clonotype: Antigen: not known.

The receptor's source is a woman in her fifties or sixties in good health. What was sequenced was blood.

This chain's CDR3 is CATSRDQGLDEQYF. The CDR3 DNA is TGTGCCACCAGCAGAGATCAGGGGCTCGACGAGCAGTACTTC. V usage is TRBV15 and J usage is TRBJ2-7, with D possibly matching TRBD1 (6 bases). The CDR3 runs 14 residues. Germline values: CDR1 LNHNV, CDR2 YYDKDF (reference sequence). Trimming stripped 0 bases from V and 5 bases from J, with 11 bases between.